These 14 T cell receptor beta chains came from one sample sequenced in a study of blood T cell repertoires in COVID-19. Sequencing used immunoSEQ multiplex PCR; TCRdb keeps in-frame clones, though not all of them. The table lists approximately 180,000 clones, roughly three quarters of them singletons. The specimen was PBMCs or T cells enriched from blood (not recorded which). The receptors come from a woman in her 50s with acute COVID-19.

The chain carries TRBV19 and TRBJ2-1, with TRBD2 matching over 12 bases. This CDR3 is built from 15 residues. Trimming took 8 bases from V and 4 from J; bases not matched to a gene: 6. Germline V gene sequence: CDR1 LNHDA, CDR2 SQIVND (reference sequence). The CDR3 bases are TGTGCCAGTGGACCTAGCGGGGGGGGATACAATGAGCAGTTCTTC. Encoded protein: CASGPSGGGYNEQFF.

In this sample, this clone turned up once. The V gene is TRBV2, the J gene TRBJ1-3; D uncertain. Germline CDR1 SNHLY, CDR2 FYNNEI. The V gene lost 6 bases and the J gene lost 4 bases, with 7 bases spanning the gap. CDR3 length equals 12 residues. The CDR3 coding sequence is TGTGCCAGCAGAGTTACAGGAAACACCATATATTTT. It specifies CASRVTGNTIYF.

This chain links TRBV18 with TRBJ1-2; TRBD1 agrees at 7 bases. V shed 3 bases, J shed 5 bases, and the junction held 3 bases outside the gene matches. Germline assignment: CDR1 KGHSH and CDR2 LQKENI. The CDR3 has 13 residues. DNA for the CDR3: TGTGCCAGCTCACCGGGACAGCTTTATGGCTACACCTTC. Amino acids: CASSPGQLYGYTF.

The rearrangement links TRBV3-1 (or the pseudogene TRBV3-2) to TRBJ1-2; weak D call: TRBD1 (5 bases). This CDR3 has 16 residues. V lost 0 bases and J lost 2, with 13 bases in between. Germline V gene sequence: CDR1 LGHDT, CDR2 YNNKEL (reference sequence). CDR3 DNA sequence: TGTGCCAGCAGCCAAGAAAGGTGGCAGGGAAACTATGGCTACACCTTC. Protein: CASSQERWQGNYGYTF.

This chain uses TRBV3-1 (or the pseudogene TRBV3-2) with TRBJ1-3; D uncertain. Trimming pared 3 bases from V and 4 bases from J, leaving 13 bases between. This CDR3 has 15 residues. Germline V CDR1 and CDR2: LGHDT, YNNKEL (reference sequence). The CDR3 nucleotides read TGTGCCAGCAGCCAGTCGACATCCAGAGGAAACACCATATATTTT. Amino acids: CASSQSTSRGNTIYF.

The chain uses TRBV28 and TRBJ2-1, with D maybe TRBD2 (7 bases). The V end was cut by 5 bases, the J end by 7 bases, with 21 bases between. The CDR3 consists of 16 residues. Germline V CDR1 and CDR2: MDHEN, SYDVKM. CDR3 protein: CASSPLGGGLRNEQFF. The CDR3 coding sequence is TGTGCCAGCAGTCCGCTGGGCGGGGGCCTTAGAAATGAGCAGTTCTTC.

The gene calls are TRBV12-3 or TRBV12-4 and TRBJ1-2, with a tentative D call TRBD1 (6 bases). The CDR3 contains 13 residues. With 1 base removed from V and 8 bases from J, the gap between germline ends came to 11 bases. DNA for the CDR3: TGTGCCAGCAGTTTAGGGGGGCTGAGAGGCTACACCTTC. Amino acids: CASSLGGLRGYTF.

This clone showed up just once. This chain uses TRBV6-1 with TRBJ2-1; no definite D call. The ends were cut back, 4 bases at V and 0 bases at J, with 13 bases in the middle. There are 16 residues in the CDR3. CDR1 and CDR2 (germline): MNHNS, SASEGT. The CDR3 region has the DNA TGTGCCAGCAGTGTATTGTTCCGGAGCTCCTACAATGAGCAGTTCTTC. It encodes CASSVLFRSSYNEQFF.

The chain is built from TRBV27 and TRBJ2-7, with TRBD2 identical over 7 bases. The V segment lost 6 bases and the J segment 7 bases; nucleotides outside the gene matches: 15. Per the germline V gene, CDR1 is MNHEY and CDR2 is SMNVEV (reference sequence). The CDR3 spans 15 residues. The CDR3 region is CASSPRAGPLGEQYV. The CDR3 nucleotides read TGTGCCAGCAGCCCACGAGCGGGGCCCCTAGGGGAGCAGTACGTC.

The chain recombines TRBV7-9 with TRBJ2-5; the D gene is possibly TRBD1 (5 bases). The CDR3 loop spans 14 amino acids. Looked up from germline, CDR1 is SEHNR and CDR2 is FQNEAQ (reference sequence). V was pared by 1 base and J by 5 bases, with 11 bases between. The CDR3 nucleotides are TGTGCCAGCAGCTTAGTAGGGGCGCAGGAGACCCAGTACTTC. Residues: CASSLVGAQETQYF.

V is TRBV6-6 and J is TRBJ2-7; TRBD1 agrees at 7 bases. The CDR3 extends over 11 amino acids. J lost 12 bases, V lost 10 bases, and 12 bases had no gene match. Germline assignment: CDR1 MNHNY and CDR2 SVGAGI (reference sequence). CDR3 in amino acids: CATLGTDNLYV. DNA of the CDR3: TGTGCCACCCTGGGGACAGACAACCTGTACGTC.

This clone was counted many times. V gene TRBV6-4 combines with J gene TRBJ2-6, with 9 bases that match TRBD1. The CDR3 has 16 residues. Trimming at V came to 5 bases and at J to 2 bases, leaving 4 bases not matched to a gene. Germline assignment: CDR1 MRHNA and CDR2 SNTAGT. CDR3 nucleotides: TGTGCCAGCAGTCCCACAGGGGGCGCTGGGGCCAACGTCCTGACTTTC. Protein product: CASSPTGGAGANVLTF.

The chain couples TRBV6-5 to TRBJ1-4, with 8 nucleotides matching TRBD1. The CDR3 sequence is 14 residues long. V trimming: 5 bases; J trimming: 3 bases; junction bases outside the gene matches: 2. Germline CDR1 MNHEY, CDR2 SVGAGI. The CDR3 region is CASSPGQANEKLFF. Written as DNA, the CDR3 is TGTGCCAGCAGTCCGGGACAGGCTAATGAAAAACTGTTTTTT.

The V and J genes are TRBV28 and TRBJ1-5; tentative D call: TRBD1 (6 bases). Trimming left V 8 bases short and J 6 bases short, with 20 bases between. The CDR3 covers 15 residues. Germline CDR1 and CDR2: MDHEN and SYDVKM. The CDR3 here is CASHLQGRGAQPQHF. The CDR3 bases are TGTGCCAGCCATCTTCAGGGGAGGGGCGCTCAGCCCCAGCATTTT. Variable domain in full (rest from reference TRBV28 and TRBJ1-5): DVKVTQSSRYLVKRTGEKVFLECVQDMDHENMFWYRQDPGLGLRLIYFSYDVKMKEKGDIPEGYSVSREKKERFSLILESASTNQTSMYLCASHLQGRGAQPQHFGDGTRLSIL.